This TCR beta chain was found in a study of shared clonotypes between healthy human individuals. Overall study: A couple of female and three male donors aged 18 to 49 were enrolled. Overall study findings and caveats: Despite large depth, sorted-subset datasets appeared incompletely sequenced.

Clones were sequenced by immunoSEQ multiplex PCR, and TCRdb holds only the in-frame ones, with some missing. This sample has around 560,000 clones, with 85% to 95% found just once. Looked up from germline, CDR1 is SGHDT and CDR2 is YYEEEE. The V and J ends lost 4 bases and 2 bases, in that order; junction bases with no gene match: 1. This CDR3 spans 13 amino acids. Naive CD8 cells were CD45RO-negative, positively selected for CCR7, excluding terminally differentiated effector memory CD45RA+ cells. Donors comprised only Caucasian adults living in Nashville, Tennessee. Worth noting for this clone: Its antigen remains unidentified.

The source is a young woman in good health. Sequencing input: naive CD8+ T cells sorted from blood. The genes are TRBV5-6 and TRBJ2-7, with TRBD2 identical over 9 bases. The CDR3 spells CASSIAGAYEQYF. CDR3 sequence (DNA): TGTGCCAGCAGCATAGCGGGAGCCTACGAGCAGTACTTC. Full variable domain (missing parts from reference TRBV5-6 and TRBJ2-7): DAGVTQSPTHLIKTRGQQVTLRCSPKSGHDTVSWYQQALGQGPQFIFQYYEEEERQRGNFPDRFSGHQFPNYSSELNVNALLLGDSALYLCASSIAGAYEQYFGPGTRLTVT.